The sequence of this T cell receptor (beta chain) was determined in a study of blood T cell repertoires in COVID-19. The overall study: Donors in the United States, Italy and Spain gave samples during acute or convalescent COVID-19. In each case, the material was cDNA or gDNA derived from T cells, B-cell-depleted T cells, or PBMCs.

This clone has only a few counts. TCRdb's copy holds only in-frame clones and misses some; the assay was immunoSEQ multiplex PCR. The data hold roughly 300,000 clones, with 87% observed a single time. Clinical history as reported by participants underpinned cohort assignment. Before being deemed recovered, Cohort 3 donors had two negative PCRs, clearance, or symptom resolution. Sequenced material: PBMCs or T cells enriched from blood (not recorded which). This TCR was sampled from a woman in her 30s who had recovered from COVID-19.

The CDR3 DNA reads TGTGCCAGCAGCCAAGATTCGGTCACCCGAAACACCATATATTTT. Its protein is CASSQDSVTRNTIYF. This rearrangement joins TRBV4-2 to TRBJ1-3, with D unresolved. The V and J ends lost 0 bases and 5 bases respectively, with 11 bases between them. CDR1 is LGHNA, CDR2 YNFKEQ, per germline. This CDR3 is 15 amino acids long.